This TCR beta chain was captured in a study of shared clonotypes between healthy human individuals. TCRdb's table, derived via immunoSEQ multiplex PCR, lists solely in-frame clones and lacks some. The sample consists of some 700,000 clones, 90% of them appearing once. Germline CDR1 is MNHEY and CDR2 is SMNVEV (reference sequence). The CDR3 extends over 13 amino acids. V lost 7 bases to trimming and J lost 7 bases; unmatched junction nucleotides: 8. This clone was observed a few times. The sequencing sample was made of memory CD8+ T cells from PBMCs. Specified subset: CD45RO+ cells pooled with CCR7-negative TemRA cells. The TCR originated in a man between 18 and 35 years old in good health. Some clones in this sample may be carry-over from other donors' samples. The rearrangement links TRBV27 to TRBJ1-2; 8 nucleotides agree with TRBD1. DNA for the CDR3: TGTGCCAGCACCCTTCGACAGGGGTCTGGCTACACCTTC. Protein product: CASTLRQGSGYTF.